Sequencing of this TCR beta chain was carried out in a study of cytomegalovirus exposure and HLA in healthy donors. Regarding the study as a whole: HLA allele associations emerged for around 15,000 TCR beta sequences in a later analysis, at 0.05 false discovery rate.

Germline V gene lookup returns CDR1 SGHAT and CDR2 FQNNGV. The V end was cut by 1 base, the J end by 0 bases, with 13 bases between. The CDR3 length is 17 residues. Note on this clone: As yet, its antigen is unknown.

The PCR contained 60 Vbeta and 13 Jbeta primers. Assay: immunoSEQ multiplex PCR; the TCRdb copy retains only in-frame clones and omits some. The repertoire holds about 140,000 clones, with roughly three quarters as singletons. The chain links TRBV11-2 to TRBJ1-3; TRBD1 might be the D (5 bases). This clonotype was sampled from a man in his sixties in good health and CMV-seronegative. Sequenced material: PBMCs. The CDR3 DNA reads TGTGCCAGCAGCTTAGTCCCCAGACAGACCTCTGGAAACACCATATATTTT. As protein: CASSLVPRQTSGNTIYF. Full variable domain (rest looked up from reference TRBV11-2 and TRBJ1-3): EAGVAQSPRYKIIEKRQSVAFWCNPISGHATLYWYQQILGQGPKLLIQFQNNGVVDDSQLPKDRFSAERLKGVDSTLKIQPAKLEDSAVYLCASSLVPRQTSGNTIYFGEGSWLTVV.